This is a list of T cell receptor beta chains from one sample in a study of beta chain features in type 1 diabetes. The method was immunoSEQ multiplex PCR; TCRdb's version includes in-frame clones alone and lacks a portion of them. The table has nearly 700,000 clones, 13% seen once. Sequences were obtained from naive CD4+ T cells from blood. These receptors were obtained from a man aged 18 to 35 with type 1 diabetes. Each CDR3 is given without its conserved first and last residue.

>TRBV9
ASNPGLPPAHTQY
>TRBV6-5
ASSSGTGFTDTQY
>TRBV6-4
ASSEGTGVDNEQF
>TRBV4-1
ASSQVGGGDTQY
>TRBV18
ASSPQTPDTGELF
>TRBV13
ASSYKTRQSVFTDTQY
>TRBV30
AWRLTGLLNYGYT
>TRBV30
AWSVRGQGNSPLH
>TRBV6-1
ASSEGGVQF
>TRBV25-1
ASSGLPGQKKGNEQF
>TRBV30
AWSASALGNQPQH
>TRBV29-1
SAVAGGETQY
>TRBV10-3
AISALVRDGYT
>TRBV2
ASSEGTGEVQY
>TRBV4-1
ASSHEQGLDEKLF
>TRBV11-3
ASSSGLAGETQY
>TRBV27
ASGTYNEQF
>TRBV29-1
SVSKRLAGSYEQY
>TRBV7-8
ASSWGQGVSYNEQF
>TRBV18
ASSPPSRVDIQY